This T cell receptor beta chain was found in a study of technical replicates of blood from a handful of donors. CDR1 is SGHVS and CDR2 is FQNEAQ in the germline V gene. The CDR3 is 15 amino acids. V dropped 4 bases and J dropped 7; count of bases not matched to a gene: 10. Profiling relied on immunoSEQ multiplex PCR, and the TCRdb table lists in-frame clones only, not all of them. The table has under 75,000 clones, more than 75% seen once. The chain is built from TRBV7-8 and TRBJ2-7, with 10 bases aligning to TRBD2. The sample consisted of PBMCs. The sequence came from a human donor in good health. Some clones in this sample may be carry-over from other donors' samples. The CDR3, as DNA: TGTGCCAGCAGCTCAGTCCTGGGACTAGCGATAGAGCAGTACTTC. It codes for CASSSVLGLAIEQYF.